The entry below describes one TCR beta chain. Its target is not known. Several immunoSEQ plates received, in even portions, the genomic DNA of each subset. Sequencing was performed with immunoSEQ multiplex PCR; in TCRdb, only in-frame clones are kept and a portion is missing. The profile shows roughly 330,000 clones, about 74% of them singletons. HIV-negative, healthy adults without recent acute infections or vaccinations were the donors. The sample comes from a study of shared clonotypes between healthy human individuals. General study points: The expectation was that sequencing depth would affect clonotype sharing among donors. Memory subsets generally showed smaller estimated richness than naive subsets did.

The specimen sequenced was memory CD4+ T cells sorted from blood. Subset denoted: CD45RA-negative fraction. This clonotype was sampled from a man aged 25 to 40 in good health.

CDR3 in amino acids: CSVETSGSSTDTQYF. CDR3 coding DNA: TGCAGCGTGGAGACTAGCGGGAGTAGTACAGATACGCAGTATTTT. The chain has TRBV29-1 and TRBJ2-3; 12 bases fit TRBD2. The CDR3 is 15 amino acids. CDR1 is SQVTM, CDR2 ANQGSEA, per germline. V gave up 6 bases and J gave up 3 bases; unmatched junction bases: 7.